The source of this T cell receptor (beta chain) is a study of blood T cell repertoires in COVID-19. Patients of the Seattle cohort, enrolled during active infection, were followed longitudinally. CDR1 and CDR2 from the germline V gene are LNHDA and SQIVND (reference sequence). V lost 5 bases and J lost 3; bases outside the gene matches: 7. The CDR3 sequence is 15 residues long. The assay was immunoSEQ multiplex PCR, and TCRdb's table has in-frame clones only and misses some. Seen here are fewer than 650,000 clones, less than 90% observed once, and the top ten hold roughly 8%. The chain carries TRBV19 and TRBJ2-7, with TRBD2 matching over 10 bases. The clonotype was recovered from a woman between 45 and 65 years old with COVID-19, enrolled during active disease. The sequenced material came from peripheral blood. The CDR3: CASSLNSGGIYEQYF. DNA for the CDR3: TGTGCCAGTAGTCTGAATAGCGGGGGGATCTACGAGCAGTACTTC.